These T cell receptor beta chains were read from a single sample in a study of blood T cell repertoires in COVID-19. The assay was immunoSEQ multiplex PCR, and TCRdb's table has in-frame clones only and misses some. The profile shows roughly 480,000 clones, 75% to 90% of them singletons. Sequencing was done on a sample of peripheral blood. These receptors were taken from a man between 18 and 29 years old with COVID-19, enrolled during active disease. CDR3s include the opening cysteine and the closing phenylalanine or tryptophan. Each record gives: V gene, J gene, D gene, clone size, CDR3 protein, CDR3 DNA. D genes are given only for firm matches. Size values are once, few and many counts, or a class for expanded clones, and some rows have none.

>TRBV25-1|TRBJ2-7|.|.
CASSGSRSSYEQYF
TGTGCCAGCAGTGGCTCTAGATCTTCCTACGAGCAGTACTTC
>TRBV2|TRBJ2-5|.|once
CASSRDSGETQYF
TGTGCCAGCAGTCGGGACTCTGGGGAGACCCAGTACTTC
>TRBV24-1|TRBJ2-1|TRBD2|few
CATSASGAGATDEQFF
TGTGCCACCAGTGCCTCTGGGGCGGGAGCGACGGATGAGCAGTTCTTC
>TRBV5-1|TRBJ1-1|.|.
CASKRDDSRDTEAFF
TGCGCCAGCAAAAGGGATGACAGTAGGGACACTGAAGCTTTCTTT
>TRBV30|TRBJ1-2|TRBD1|.
CAWGEGQGTLPNYGYTF
TGTGCCTGGGGGGAAGGACAGGGGACGCTTCCTAACTATGGCTACACCTTC
>TRBV4-1|TRBJ2-2|TRBD2|.
CASSHSPSLAGELTGELFF
TGCGCCAGCAGCCACTCGCCATCACTAGCGGGGGAACTAACCGGGGAGCTGTTTTTT
>TRBV29-1|TRBJ1-4|TRBD1|once
CSVFIRGGPSNEKLFF
TGCAGCGTTTTCATCCGAGGGGGCCCGTCTAATGAAAAACTGTTTTTT
>TRBV2|TRBJ2-2|TRBD2|.
CASSRLAGGTGELFF
TGTGCCAGCAGTAGACTAGCGGGAGGAACCGGGGAGCTGTTTTTT
>TRBV7-2|TRBJ2-7|.|.
CASSLARDYEQYF
TGTGCCAGCAGCTTAGCCAGGGACTACGAGCAGTACTTC
>TRBV14|TRBJ2-3|TRBD2|.
CASSQARTSGGPQYF
TGTGCCAGCAGCCAAGCTCGGACTAGCGGGGGGCCGCAGTATTTT
>TRBV30|TRBJ2-1|TRBD2|.
CAQTSGLAGDNEQFF
TGTGCCCAAACATCGGGACTAGCGGGAGATAACGAGCAGTTCTTC
>TRBV2|TRBJ1-6|.|few
CASSGQGLGSPLHF
TGTGCCAGCAGTGGTCAGGGTTTAGGTTCACCCCTCCACTTT
>TRBV2|TRBJ1-2|.|.
CASSREEDGYTF
TGTGCCAGCAGCAGGGAGGAAGATGGCTACACCTTC
>TRBV19|TRBJ1-1|.|.
CASSIRGARTEAFF
TGTGCCAGTAGTATTCGGGGGGCTAGGACTGAAGCTTTCTTT
>TRBV27|TRBJ2-1|TRBD2|.
CASSESGRKDNEQFF
TGTGCCAGCAGTGAGAGCGGGAGGAAAGACAATGAGCAGTTCTTC
>TRBV29-1|TRBJ1-1|.|once
CSIRTIVGNTEAFF
TGCAGCATTCGGACTATCGTGGGGAACACTGAAGCTTTCTTT
>TRBV7-7|TRBJ2-1|.|.
CASSLAGPVGYNEQFF
TGTGCTAGCAGCTTAGCCGGCCCCGTCGGGTACAATGAGCAGTTCTTC
>TRBV11-2|TRBJ2-1|.|.
CASSFEGDAEQFF
TGTGCCAGCAGCTTTGAGGGGGATGCTGAGCAGTTCTTC
>TRBV7-8|TRBJ2-1|TRBD2|once
CASSLLAGGNEQFF
TGTGCCAGCAGCTTACTAGCGGGAGGCAATGAGCAGTTCTTC
>TRBV11-2|TRBJ1-2|.|.
CASSSGVGYGYTF
TGTGCCAGCTCCTCCGGGGTCGGCTATGGCTACACCTTC
>TRBV5-8|TRBJ2-5|.|.
CASSPRMETQYF
TGTGCCAGCAGCCCCAGGATGGAGACCCAGTACTTC
>TRBV29-1|TRBJ1-2|.|.
CSVEDRGYGYTF
TGCAGCGTTGAAGATAGGGGGTATGGCTACACCTTC
>TRBV6-5|TRBJ2-5|.|.
CASSYRGVKETQYF
TGTGCCAGCAGTTACAGGGGTGTGAAAGAGACCCAGTACTTC
>TRBV28|TRBJ2-6|.|.
CASSRIGRSSGANVLTF
TGTGCCAGCAGTAGAATCGGAAGGAGCTCTGGGGCCAACGTCCTGACTTTC
>TRBV21-1|TRBJ2-3|.|.
CASSKLAGRGREFGPDTQYF
TGTGCCAGCAGCAAATTGGCAGGCCGGGGGCGGGAGTTTGGGCCAGATACGCAGTATTTT
>TRBV20-1|TRBJ2-5|TRBD2|.
CGGVLLETQYF
TGCGGGGGGGTTCTGTTAGAGACCCAGTACTTC
>TRBV2|TRBJ1-6|TRBD1|.
CASSGQGQGNSPLHF
TGTGCCAGCTCGGGACAGGGGCAGGGTAATTCACCCCTCCACTTT
>TRBV27|TRBJ2-3|TRBD1|.
CASSPDRGADTQYF
TGTGCCAGCAGCCCCGACAGGGGTGCAGATACGCAGTATTTT
>TRBV19|TRBJ2-1|TRBD2|.
CASSIGTSGRSEQFF
TGTGCCAGTAGTATTGGGACTAGCGGGAGATCAGAGCAGTTCTTC
>TRBV27|TRBJ2-2|.|.
CASSTQVANTGELFF
TGTGCCAGCAGTACACAGGTCGCGAACACCGGGGAGCTGTTTTTT
>TRBV6-5|TRBJ1-2|.|.
CASSYSPGDYGYTF
TGTGCCAGCAGTTACTCGCCAGGGGACTATGGCTACACCTTC
>TRBV6-5|TRBJ2-3|TRBD2|once
CASRTTSGITDTQYF
TGTGCCAGCAGAACAACTAGCGGAATCACAGATACGCAGTATTTT
>TRBV11-2|TRBJ2-4|.|.
CASSFSEIQYF
TGTGCCAGCAGCTTTTCGGAGATACAGTACTTC
>TRBV7-8|TRBJ2-7|TRBD1|few
CASSLTSGGYYEQYF
TGTGCCAGCAGCCTAACTTCAGGGGGATACTACGAGCAGTACTTC
>TRBV2|TRBJ2-2|.|.
CASTGITGELFF
TGTGCCAGCACAGGGATTACCGGGGAGCTGTTTTTT
>TRBV3-1/TRBV3-2|TRBJ2-1|TRBD2|.
CASGRSAGGLNEQFF
TGTGCCAGCGGCCGGTCAGCGGGGGGGTTGAATGAGCAGTTCTTC
>TRBV5-1|TRBJ2-3|TRBD2|.
CASSLRPGGSTDTQYF
TGCGCCAGCAGCTTGCGTCCCGGGGGGAGCACAGATACGCAGTATTTT